This passage covers 30 T cell receptor beta chains from one sample sequenced in a study of blood T cell repertoires in COVID-19. TCRdb's table, derived via immunoSEQ multiplex PCR, lists solely in-frame clones and lacks some. The sample records about 170,000 clones, about four fifths being singletons. The sample consisted of peripheral blood. Receptors were obtained from an older woman with acute or convalescent COVID-19.

V usage is TRBV28 and J usage is TRBJ2-7; 13 positions agree with TRBD2. Germline assignment: CDR1 MDHEN and CDR2 SYDVKM. Trimming cost V 6 bases and J 5 bases; bases outside gene matches: 10. CDR3 length equals 16 residues. The CDR3 DNA reads TGTGCCAGCAGCTTCCTCGGACTAGCGGGAGACCACGAGCAGTACTTC. Amino acid sequence: CASSFLGLAGDHEQYF. Full variable domain (remainder filled in from reference TRBV28 and TRBJ2-7): DVKVTQSSRYLVKRTGEKVFLECVQDMDHENMFWYRQDPGLGLRLIYFSYDVKMKEKGDIPEGYSVSREKKERFSLILESASTNQTSMYLCASSFLGLAGDHEQYFGPGTRLTVT.

The chain links TRBV30 to TRBJ1-4; no clear D gene. Germline values: CDR1 GTSNPN, CDR2 SVGIG (reference sequence). The CDR3 sequence is 14 residues long. Trimming removed 0 bases from V and 1 base from J, with 6 bases in between. Written as DNA, the CDR3 is TGTGCCTGGAGTGTTGGCCAAACTAATGAAAAACTGTTTTTT. It specifies CAWSVGQTNEKLFF.

The chain is built from TRBV19 and TRBJ1-2, with D unresolved. The CDR3 consists of 15 residues. Germline V gene lookup returns CDR1 LNHDA and CDR2 SQIVND (reference sequence). V lost 5 bases and J lost 4, with 17 bases in between. CDR3 sequence (DNA): TGTGCCAGTAGTTCCCCCGTGGGCAGTTTCTATGGCTACACCTTC. This encodes CASSSPVGSFYGYTF. The variable domain in full, completed from reference TRBV19 and TRBJ1-2, reads DGGITQSPKYLFRKEGQNVTLSCEQNLNHDAMYWYRQDPGQGLRLIYYSQIVNDFQKGDIAEGYSVSREKKESFPLTVTSAQKNPTAFYLCASSSPVGSFYGYTFGSGTRLTVV.

The chain couples TRBV18 to TRBJ2-1; 9 bases fit TRBD2. CDR3 size: 17 residues. In germline, CDR1 is KGHSH, CDR2 LQKENI. After removal of 4 bases from V and 0 bases from J, the junction contained 7 bases not matched to a gene. The CDR3 DNA sequence: TGTGCCAGCTCACGAAGCGGGGGGCTCGGCTCCTACAATGAGCAGTTCTTC. Translating gives CASSRSGGLGSYNEQFF.

CDR3 in amino acids: CASSLRLAGTTGELFF. CDR3 DNA sequence: TGTGCCAGCAGCTTAAGACTAGCGGGGACCACCGGGGAGCTGTTTTTT. The chain is built from TRBV5-6 and TRBJ2-2, with 11 bases lining up with TRBD2. The V and J ends lost 2 bases and 4 bases, in that order; junction bases with no gene match: 4. This CDR3 is 16 amino acids long. CDR1 is SGHDT, CDR2 YYEEEE, per germline.

V gene TRBV30 combines with J gene TRBJ2-7, with D maybe TRBD2 (6 bases). CDR1 is GTSNPN, CDR2 SVGIG, per germline (reference sequence). The CDR3 is 14 residues long. V lost 0 bases and J lost 0, with 9 bases in between. For the CDR3, the DNA is TGTGCCTGGAGTGTAGGGGACTCCTCCTACGAGCAGTACTTC. Translated, it gives CAWSVGDSSYEQYF.

This clone was seen only once. The chain combines TRBV5-5 with TRBJ2-5, with 8 bases lining up with TRBD1. V shed 2 bases and J 7 bases; nucleotides not matched to a gene: 4. Per the germline V gene, CDR1 is SGHKS and CDR2 is YYEKEE (reference sequence). The CDR3 spans 13 residues. CDR3 sequence (DNA): TGTGCCAGCAGCTTCTCAACAGGGGGGACCCAGTACTTC. Encoded protein: CASSFSTGGTQYF.

V usage is TRBV6-5 and J usage is TRBJ2-7; 9 nucleotides align to TRBD1. V lost 10 bases and J lost 2; bases outside the gene matches: 6. The germline gives CDR1 MNHEY, CDR2 SVGAGI. The CDR3 totals 13 residues. The CDR3 protein is CAIGGQGPYEQYF. The CDR3 DNA follows: TGTGCCATCGGGGGACAGGGCCCCTACGAGCAGTACTTC.

There are a few counts of this clone. V is TRBV19 and J is TRBJ1-4, with D perhaps TRBD1 (6 bases). This CDR3 has 14 amino acids. Trimming removed 5 bases from V and 4 bases from J, with 11 bases in between. Germline V lookup: CDR1 LNHDA, CDR2 SQIVND (reference sequence). CDR3 in DNA: TGTGCCAGTAGTCCGTGGACAGATAATGAAAAACTGTTTTTT. This gives the protein CASSPWTDNEKLFF.

This chain connects TRBV5-4 to TRBJ2-1; 8 nucleotides match TRBD1. The germline gives CDR1 SGHNT, CDR2 YYREEE (reference sequence). This CDR3 has 15 amino acids. V lost 1 base and J lost 3; bases outside the gene matches: 3. DNA for the CDR3: TGTGCCAGCAGCTTGAGGACAGGGAACTACAATGAGCAGTTCTTC. It codes for CASSLRTGNYNEQFF.

The V and J genes are TRBV6-5 and TRBJ1-2; maybe TRBD1 (5 bases). The ends were cut back, 4 bases at V and 8 bases at J, with 11 bases in the middle. CDR3 length: 12 amino acids. The germline CDR1 and CDR2 sequences are MNHEY and SVGAGI. The CDR3 is CASSFSGEGYTF. The DNA of the CDR3 is TGTGCCAGCAGTTTTTCGGGGGAAGGCTACACCTTC.

The chain combines TRBV7-2 with TRBJ2-3; 14 positions match TRBD2. This CDR3 is built from 16 residues. Germline trimming cut 7 bases from V and 6 bases from J; bases unmatched to any gene: 9. CDR1 is SGHTA and CDR2 is FQGNSA in the germline V gene. The CDR3 protein is CASTLGLAGGRDTQYF. As DNA, the CDR3 is TGTGCCAGCACCCTAGGACTAGCGGGGGGTCGGGATACGCAGTATTTT.

The chain couples TRBV5-1 to TRBJ1-2; a possible D gene is TRBD1 (5 bases). V lost 4 bases and J 5 bases, leaving 12 bases between the germline ends. There are 13 residues in the CDR3. CDR1 SGHRS and CDR2 YFSETQ come from the germline V gene. The CDR3 region has the DNA TGCGCCAGCAGCGCAAAAGGGGAATATGGCTACACCTTC. Protein product: CASSAKGEYGYTF.

This clone was seen only once. For the CDR3, the DNA is TGCGCCAGCAGCCTGACAGGGTGGGGAAACACCATATATTTT. It encodes CASSLTGWGNTIYF. The chain links TRBV5-1 to TRBJ1-3; TRBD1 matches 7 bases. CDR3 length: 14 amino acids. The V and J ends lost 4 bases and 4 bases, in that order; junction bases with no gene match: 5. The germline gives CDR1 SGHRS, CDR2 YFSETQ. The variable domain in full, with the rest retrieved from reference TRBV5-1 and TRBJ1-3, is KAGVTQTPRYLIKTRGQQVTLSCSPISGHRSVSWYQQTPGQGLQFLFEYFSETQRNKGNFPGRFSGRQFSNSRSEMNVSTLELGDSALYLCASSLTGWGNTIYFGEGSWLTVV.

This clone was picked up many times. The gene calls are TRBV4-2 and TRBJ2-2; no clear D gene. The CDR3 spans 13 residues. V was shortened by 0 bases and J by 5 bases, with 4 bases between the two germline ends. Per germline, CDR1 LGHNA and CDR2 YNFKEQ. CDR3 coding DNA: TGTGCCAGCAGCCAAGACTCGACCGGGGAGCTGTTTTTT. It yields the protein CASSQDSTGELFF.

This rearrangement joins TRBV6-5 to TRBJ1-6; D is possibly TRBD1 (6 bases). The V end lost 4 bases, the J end lost 8 bases, and 12 bases lay between the germline ends. The germline V gene encodes CDR1 MNHEY and CDR2 SVGAGI. This CDR3 is 14 amino acids long. CDR3 amino acids: CASSSFPGDSPLHF. DNA of the CDR3: TGTGCCAGCAGTTCGTTCCCAGGGGATTCACCCCTCCACTTT.

V gene TRBV9 combines with J gene TRBJ1-6, with D perhaps matching TRBD1 (6 bases). In germline, CDR1 is SGDLS, CDR2 YYNGEE. The CDR3 sequence is 16 residues long. V lost 0 bases and J lost 5, with 12 bases in between. CDR3 sequence reads: CASSVAHRADNSPLHF. CDR3 nucleotides: TGTGCCAGCAGCGTAGCACACAGGGCAGATAATTCACCCCTCCACTTT.

The table lists this clone with a count of one. This chain connects TRBV5-6 to TRBJ2-2, with 9 bases identical to TRBD1. V shed 4 bases, J shed 3 bases, and the junction held 4 bases outside the gene matches. The CDR3 is 15 amino acids. Germline-derived CDR1 and CDR2 are SGHDT and YYEEEE. CDR3 protein: CASSGQGRYTGELFF. In DNA, the CDR3 is TGTGCCAGCAGCGGACAGGGGCGTTACACCGGGGAGCTGTTTTTT. The variable domain in full, with the rest retrieved from reference TRBV5-6 and TRBJ2-2, is DAGVTQSPTHLIKTRGQQVTLRCSPKSGHDTVSWYQQALGQGPQFIFQYYEEEERQRGNFPDRFSGHQFPNYSSELNVNALLLGDSALYLCASSGQGRYTGELFFGEGSRLTVL.

The chain joins TRBV2 to TRBJ1-5; 7 nucleotides match TRBD1. Germline lookup yields CDR1 SNHLY and CDR2 FYNNEI. Losses at the gene ends were 5 bases for V and 0 bases for J; bases not matched to a gene: 7. The CDR3 covers 16 residues. The CDR3 sequence is CASSSQGRSSNQPQHF. CDR3 nucleotides: TGTGCCAGCAGTTCACAGGGGAGGAGTAGCAATCAGCCCCAGCATTTT.

This clone was observed a handful of times. The V and J genes are TRBV19 and TRBJ2-6, with 8 nucleotides matching TRBD1. The CDR3 extends over 18 amino acids. Trimming took 3 bases from V and 0 from J; bases not matched to a gene: 7. Germline CDR1 is LNHDA and CDR2 is SQIVND (reference sequence). The CDR3 loop is CASSIRTGTFSGANVLTF. CDR3 sequence (DNA): TGTGCCAGTAGTATTAGGACAGGGACCTTCTCTGGGGCCAACGTCCTGACTTTC. Looking up the rest from reference TRBV19 and TRBJ2-6 gives the full variable domain: DGGITQSPKYLFRKEGQNVTLSCEQNLNHDAMYWYRQDPGQGLRLIYYSQIVNDFQKGDIAEGYSVSREKKESFPLTVTSAQKNPTAFYLCASSIRTGTFSGANVLTFGAGSRLTVL.

The DNA for the CDR3 is TGTGCCAGTACCGATGGGCTCTCTGGGGCCAACGTCCTGACTTTC. As protein: CASTDGLSGANVLTF. The rearrangement uses TRBV19 and TRBJ2-6; D remains unclear. Germline loops: CDR1 LNHDA, CDR2 SQIVND (reference sequence). The ends were cut back, 7 bases at V and 0 bases at J, with 10 bases in the middle. This CDR3 comprises 15 residues.

The chain has TRBV6-2 or TRBV6-3 and TRBJ1-1; possible D gene TRBD1, 5 bases. The CDR3 runs to 13 residues. Germline CDR1 reads MNHEY; CDR2 reads SVGEGT. V lost 6 bases and J 8 bases, leaving 16 bases between the germline ends. The CDR3 coding sequence is TGTGCCAGCAGCCCGACCCAGGGCCGAGAAGCTTTCTTT. This gives the protein CASSPTQGREAFF.

Only one count was recorded for this clone. This chain uses TRBV9 with TRBJ1-2; tentative D call: TRBD1 (5 bases). Trimming took 3 bases from V and 2 from J, leaving 20 bases between them. CDR1 and CDR2 from the germline V gene are SGDLS and YYNGEE. CDR3 length: 17 residues. The DNA for the CDR3 is TGTGCCAGCAGCGCCGGCCTAACAGGAGTCACAAACTATGGCTACACCTTC. Translated: CASSAGLTGVTNYGYTF.

The chain couples TRBV28 to TRBJ1-4, with 7 bases matching TRBD1. V was clipped by 6 bases and J by 6 bases; unmatched bases: 7. The CDR3 runs 14 residues. Germline CDR1 is MDHEN and CDR2 is SYDVKM. The chain's CDR3 is CASRRQGGDEKLFF. The CDR3 bases are TGTGCCAGCAGGAGACAGGGAGGCGATGAAAAACTGTTTTTT. The whole variable domain, remainder taken from reference TRBV28 and TRBJ1-4, is DVKVTQSSRYLVKRTGEKVFLECVQDMDHENMFWYRQDPGLGLRLIYFSYDVKMKEKGDIPEGYSVSREKKERFSLILESASTNQTSMYLCASRRQGGDEKLFFGSGTQLSVL.

V gene TRBV21-1 combines with J gene TRBJ2-4; TRBD2 was called by the table and not checked on the DNA. TRBV21-1 is a pseudogene. The CDR3 has 15 residues. The CDR3 sequence is CASFRGEGIKNIQYF. In DNA, the CDR3 is TGTGCCAGCTTTCGGGGGGAGGGTATTAAAAACATTCAGTACTTC.

The chain employs TRBV6-5 and TRBJ2-4; 13 bases line up with TRBD2. Germline V gene sequence: CDR1 MNHEY, CDR2 SVGAGI. J was trimmed by 7 bases and V by 4 bases; bases with no gene match: 4. This CDR3 has 15 residues. The CDR3 loop reads CASSSRTSGSNIQYF. In DNA form, the CDR3 reads TGTGCCAGCAGTTCCCGGACTAGCGGGAGTAACATTCAGTACTTC.

V gene TRBV10-2 combines with J gene TRBJ1-5; 8 nucleotides align to TRBD1. The CDR3 consists of 16 residues. J gave up 1 base and V 3 bases, and 5 bases lay outside the gene matches. The germline gives CDR1 WSHSY, CDR2 SAAADI. In DNA, the CDR3 is TGCGCCAGCAGTGACCAGGGGGCAGGAAGCAATCAGCCCCAGCATTTT. Its translation is CASSDQGAGSNQPQHF.

The CDR3 bases are TGTGCCAGCAGCGTAGCCTCTGGGGGGTACTCTGGAAACACCATATATTTT. Its translation is CASSVASGGYSGNTIYF. The chain links TRBV9 to TRBJ1-3; tentatively, D is TRBD1 (5 bases). Between the trimmed V and J ends, which lost 0 bases and 0 bases, there was a span of 13 bases. Germline-derived CDR1 and CDR2 are SGDLS and YYNGEE. This CDR3 comprises 17 residues.

This clone was picked up one time. This CDR3 is also generated by other DNA sequences in the sample. The chain links TRBV6-5 to TRBJ2-7, with TRBD1 matching over 9 bases. V trimming: 4 bases; J trimming: 3 bases; junction bases outside the gene matches: 4. Germline V gene lookup returns CDR1 MNHEY and CDR2 SVGAGI. The CDR3 contains 14 residues. The CDR3 DNA reads TGTGCCAGCAGTTCTACAGGGGGCGGCTACGAGCAGTACTTC. Its protein is CASSSTGGGYEQYF.

The chain joins TRBV10-2 to TRBJ2-7; 9 nucleotides line up with TRBD2. The CDR3 is 16 residues long. Germline CDR1 is WSHSY and CDR2 is SAAADI. V was clipped by 2 bases and J by 2 bases; unmatched bases: 7. CDR3 coding DNA: TGCGCCAGCAGTGAGACCACGACTAGCGGTACCTACGAGCAGTACTTC. This codes for CASSETTTSGTYEQYF.